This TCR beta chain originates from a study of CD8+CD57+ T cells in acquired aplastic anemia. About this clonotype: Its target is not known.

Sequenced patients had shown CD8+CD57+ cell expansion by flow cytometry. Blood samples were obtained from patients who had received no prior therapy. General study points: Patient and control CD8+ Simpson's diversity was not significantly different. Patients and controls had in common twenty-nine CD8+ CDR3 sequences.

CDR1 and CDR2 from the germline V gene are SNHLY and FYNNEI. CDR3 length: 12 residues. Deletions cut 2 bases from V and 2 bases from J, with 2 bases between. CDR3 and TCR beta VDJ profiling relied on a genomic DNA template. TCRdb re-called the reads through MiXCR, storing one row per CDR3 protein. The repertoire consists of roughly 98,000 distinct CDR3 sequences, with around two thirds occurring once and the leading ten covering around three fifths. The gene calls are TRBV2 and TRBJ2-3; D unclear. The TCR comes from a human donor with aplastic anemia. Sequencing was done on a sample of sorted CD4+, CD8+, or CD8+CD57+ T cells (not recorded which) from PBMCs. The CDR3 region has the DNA TGTGCCAGCAGTGAATACACAGATACGCAGTATTTT. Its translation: CASSEYTDTQYF.